A selection of T cell receptor beta chains follows, all from one sample in a study of a mutant IDH1 vaccine in newly diagnosed glioma. The table came from immunoSEQ multiplex PCR; TCRdb's copy has only in-frame clones and leaves some out. The data hold 40,000 or so clones, with 84% observed a single time. No antigen has been assigned to these receptors. The sequencing here drew on PBMCs, taken from a glioma patient whose treatment included an IDH1 peptide vaccine. The receptor source for this set is a man aged 35-49 years with glioma. Both conserved end residues are part of each CDR3. D genes are given only for firm matches. Expanded clones are given a class, and other clones once, few, many or no size at all.

>TRBV25-1|.|.|TRBJ1-2
CASSEYNSYTF
TGTGCCAGCAGTGAATATAATAGCTACACCTTC
>TRBV6-5|.|TRBD1|TRBJ1-2
CASSYIQGEDGYTF
TGTGCCAGCAGTTACATACAGGGGGAGGATGGCTACACCTTC
>TRBV29-1|.|.|TRBJ2-5
CSVDRQGETQYF
TGCAGCGTTGATAGGCAAGGGGAGACCCAGTACTTC
>TRBV19|.|TRBD1|TRBJ2-7
CASSKGQDYEQYF
TGTGCCAGTAGTAAGGGACAGGACTACGAGCAGTACTTC
>TRBV7-8|.|TRBD1|TRBJ1-2
CASSPSYGQGAYGYTF
TGTGCCAGCAGCCCCTCTTACGGACAGGGGGCCTATGGCTACACCTTC
>TRBV28|.|.|TRBJ1-5
CASSPDSLQPQHF
TGTGCCAGCAGCCCGGACAGTCTCCAGCCCCAGCATTTT
>TRBV20-1|.|.|TRBJ2-7
CSAGRAYEQYF
TGCAGTGCCGGAAGGGCCTACGAGCAGTACTTC
>TRBV14|.|TRBD2|TRBJ2-5
CASSQRQATSGTETQYF
TGTGCCAGCAGCCAACGACAGGCGACTAGCGGGACTGAGACCCAGTACTTC
>TRBV9|.|TRBD2|TRBJ2-3
CASSVADLLAGDTDTQYF
TGTGCCAGCAGCGTAGCTGACCTACTAGCGGGGGACACAGATACGCAGTATTTT
>TRBV6-1|.|TRBD2|TRBJ2-2
CASREGSSGRGSNTGELFF
TGTGCCAGCAGGGAAGGGAGTAGCGGGAGGGGCTCGAACACCGGGGAGCTGTTTTTT
>TRBV9|.|.|TRBJ2-3
CASSILGEFTDTQYF
TGTGCCAGCAGTATACTTGGAGAATTCACAGATACGCAGTATTTT
>TRBV4-1|.|TRBD2|TRBJ2-3
CASSPSLAGDPSTDTQYF
TGCGCCAGCAGCCCTTCGCTAGCGGGTGATCCTAGCACAGATACGCAGTATTTT
>TRBV2|.|TRBD2|TRBJ2-3
CASNPGLAFFTQYF
TGTGCCAGCAATCCGGGACTAGCGTTTTTTACGCAGTATTTT
>TRBV6-5|.|.|TRBJ2-1
CASRNSGRSYNEQFF
TGTGCCAGCAGGAATAGCGGCCGCTCCTACAATGAGCAGTTCTTC
>TRBV5-4|once|.|TRBJ2-5
CASSFYREGQYF
TGTGCCAGCAGCTTTTACAGGGAAGGCCAGTACTTC
>TRBV11-3|.|.|TRBJ2-7
CASSLGPTGEQYF
TGTGCCAGCAGCTTAGGCCCTACGGGAGAGCAGTACTTC
>TRBV10-1|few|.|TRBJ2-4
CAAKKPNYRLAKNIQYF
TGCGCCGCAAAAAAGCCCAACTACCGACTAGCCAAAAACATTCAGTACTTC